These 27 T cell receptor beta chains originate from one sample sequenced in a study of beta chain features in type 1 diabetes. Study-level results: All four CD4+ subsets of Type 1 diabetes patients contained TCRB CDR3s that were moderately but significantly shorter.

Isolated RNA was reverse transcribed in full, so expressed TCRB transcripts were sequenced. Using immunoSEQ multiplex PCR, the repertoire was profiled, and TCRdb retains in-frame clones only, with some absent. This table holds roughly 150,000 clones, almost 65% found once. For these TCRs, the target antigens are not known. The sequenced material came from naive CD4+ T cells from blood. Source of these receptors: a man aged 30 to 39 with type 1 diabetes.

This clone was detected once. The rearrangement joins TRBV5-4 to TRBJ1-4; D is unclear. The CDR3 extends over 14 amino acids. Germline values: CDR1 SGHNT, CDR2 YYREEE (reference sequence). Trimming removed 0 bases at V and 5 bases at J, with 8 bases between. CDR3 region: CASSLEPGNEKLFF. CDR3 sequence (DNA): TGTGCCAGCAGCTTGGAACCTGGAAATGAAAAACTGTTTTTT.

The V call is TRBV4-3, the J call TRBJ1-5; TRBD1 might be the D (5 bases). CDR1 and CDR2 from the germline V gene are LGHNA and YSLEER. V lost 0 bases and J 7 bases, leaving 10 bases between the germline ends. The CDR3 contains 14 residues. CDR3 sequence: CASSQDTGRQPQHF. CDR3 in DNA: TGCGCCAGCAGCCAAGATACAGGAAGACAGCCCCAGCATTTT.

The V gene is TRBV7-2, the J gene TRBJ2-5; 11 bases fit TRBD2. The CDR3 length is 16 residues. Germline assignment: CDR1 SGHTA and CDR2 FQGNSA. V was pared by 5 bases and J by 1 base, with 6 bases of the junction left unmatched. The CDR3 protein is CASSPTSGGSQETQYF. CDR3 nucleotide sequence: TGTGCCAGCAGCCCAACTAGCGGGGGATCCCAAGAGACCCAGTACTTC.

This clone was found once. This chain uses TRBV29-1 with TRBJ2-7; D gene ambiguous. The CDR3 runs to 15 residues. Between the trimmed V and J ends, which lost 1 base and 0 bases, there was a span of 13 bases. Germline V lookup: CDR1 SQVTM, CDR2 ANQGSEA. The CDR3 here is CSVEGVGGSSYEQYF. CDR3 in DNA: TGCAGCGTTGAAGGGGTCGGCGGCAGCTCCTACGAGCAGTACTTC.

Remarks on this clone: The same CDR3 is also encoded by other DNA sequences in this sample. The chain uses TRBV30 and TRBJ2-7; D gene ambiguous. V dropped 2 bases and J dropped 2 bases, with 4 bases sitting between them. Germline V gene sequence: CDR1 GTSNPN, CDR2 SVGIG (reference sequence). The CDR3 is 11 amino acids. The CDR3 here is CAWSSPYEQYF. In DNA form, the CDR3 reads TGTGCCTGGAGTTCCCCCTACGAGCAGTACTTC.

This chain uses TRBV7-9 with TRBJ2-2; D uncertain. The CDR3 loop spans 12 amino acids. Germline CDR1 SEHNR, CDR2 FQNEAQ (reference sequence). The V end lost 5 bases, the J end lost 6 bases, and 7 bases lay between the germline ends. The CDR3 coding sequence is TGTGCCAGCAGCCCGATTGCCGGGGAGCTGTTTTTT. This gives the protein CASSPIAGELFF.

This chain connects TRBV18 to TRBJ2-6, with 7 bases lining up with TRBD1. Germline CDR1 and CDR2: KGHSH and LQKENI. This CDR3 comprises 16 residues. V dropped 3 bases and J dropped 4; count of bases not matched to a gene: 6. DNA for the CDR3: TGTGCCAGCTCACCCGTGACAGGGCACGGGGCCAACGTCCTGACTTTC. It translates to CASSPVTGHGANVLTF.

V usage is TRBV7-2 and J usage is TRBJ2-7; D unresolved. V was shortened by 1 base and J by 7 bases, with 5 bases between the two germline ends. Germline-derived CDR1 and CDR2 are SGHTA and FQGNSA. This CDR3 region has 11 residues. The CDR3 sequence: CASSLVEEQYF. Here the CDR3 DNA reads TGTGCCAGCAGCTTAGTTGAAGAGCAGTACTTC.

The chain is built from TRBV27 and TRBJ1-2; no reliable D call. Germline loops: CDR1 MNHEY, CDR2 SMNVEV (reference sequence). V was trimmed by 5 bases and J by 6 bases, leaving 13 bases between them. CDR3 size: 13 residues. The CDR3 here is CASSPTRVHGYTF. Here the CDR3 DNA reads TGTGCCAGCAGTCCAACACGGGTCCATGGCTACACCTTC.

The genes are TRBV21-1 and TRBJ1-5; the table's D call, TRBD1, has no DNA check behind it. TRBV21-1 is termed a pseudogene. The CDR3 extends over 15 amino acids. CDR3 sequence reads: CASSTNPGSGPPQHF. CDR3 nucleotides: TGTGCCAGCAGCACAAATCCCGGCTCAGGTCCGCCCCAGCATTTT.

This chain joins TRBV14 and TRBJ2-4; possibly TRBD1 for D (6 bases). With 0 bases removed from V and 6 bases from J, the gap between germline ends came to 12 bases. Germline-derived CDR1 and CDR2 are SGHDN and FVKESK. The CDR3 runs 15 residues. Here the CDR3 reads CASSQDGGWGNIQYF. CDR3 coding DNA: TGTGCCAGCAGCCAAGATGGGGGCTGGGGAAACATTCAGTACTTC.

The V gene is TRBV7-8, the J gene TRBJ2-3, with 12 bases lining up with TRBD2. V was clipped by 4 bases and J by 6 bases; unmatched bases: 5. The CDR3 is 15 residues long. CDR1 SGHVS and CDR2 FQNEAQ come from the germline V gene. The CDR3 loop is CASSSSGGAWDTQYF. As DNA, the CDR3 is TGTGCCAGCAGCTCTAGCGGGGGGGCCTGGGATACGCAGTATTTT.

This clone was seen more than once but under ten times. This chain joins TRBV28 and TRBJ2-7, with D perhaps TRBD1 (5 bases). V lost 6 bases and J lost 6, with 9 bases in between. This CDR3 has 11 amino acids. Germline V gene lookup returns CDR1 MDHEN and CDR2 SYDVKM. The CDR3 region has the DNA TGTGCCAGCAGGAAACAGGTCGAGCAGTACTTC. As protein: CASRKQVEQYF.

This clone was seen a handful of times. The chain uses TRBV29-1 and TRBJ1-5, with 8 bases lining up with TRBD1. Germline V gene data show CDR1 as SQVTM and CDR2 as ANQGSEA. The CDR3 is 13 residues long. The CDR3 region is CSMKTGEVSSQHF. CDR3 coding DNA: TGCAGTATGAAGACAGGGGAGGTCTCGTCCCAGCATTTT.

This chain uses TRBV5-1 with TRBJ2-7; 10 positions match TRBD2. Germline values: CDR1 SGHRS, CDR2 YFSETQ. J gave up 4 bases and V 5 bases, and 9 bases lay outside the gene matches. CDR3 length: 15 amino acids. The CDR3 region has the DNA TGCGCCAGCAGAGTGCTAGCGGGGGTTGAGTACGAGCAGTACTTC. It specifies CASRVLAGVEYEQYF.

This clone was detected only a few times. The CDR3 reads CSVSGRTEEIPFSGNTIYF. Here the CDR3 DNA reads TGCAGCGTTTCAGGAAGGACGGAGGAAATCCCTTTCTCTGGAAACACCATATATTTT. This chain uses TRBV29-1 with TRBJ1-3; unclear D gene. This CDR3 region has 19 residues. Trimming stripped 5 bases from V and 0 bases from J, with 26 bases between. Germline V CDR1 and CDR2: SQVTM, ANQGSEA.

In this sample, this clone turned up a few times. This chain uses TRBV29-1 with TRBJ1-2; D gene uncertain. V lost 5 bases, J lost 8 bases, and 12 bases lay in between. The CDR3 has 11 amino acids. Germline assignment: CDR1 SQVTM and CDR2 ANQGSEA. This chain's CDR3 is CSVKGVNGYTF. CDR3 DNA: TGCAGCGTTAAAGGCGTCAACGGCTACACCTTC.

This clone was seen a few times. The chain recombines TRBV6-6 with TRBJ2-7; D is unresolved. Germline CDR1 MNHNY, CDR2 SVGAGI (reference sequence). The CDR3 loop spans 13 amino acids. V was pared by 2 bases and J by 3 bases, with 8 bases between. In DNA form, the CDR3 reads TGTGCCAGCAGTTACCCCAAAGGCTACGAGCAGTACTTC. Amino acids: CASSYPKGYEQYF.

This clone was counted a few times. V usage is TRBV9 and J usage is TRBJ1-2, with D unclear. The CDR3 is 13 residues long. V lost 0 bases, J lost 8 bases, and 11 bases lay in between. Looked up from germline, CDR1 is SGDLS and CDR2 is YYNGEE. CDR3 sequence reads: CASSVGSERGYTF. CDR3 sequence (DNA): TGTGCCAGCAGCGTAGGCTCAGAGAGGGGCTACACCTTC.

In this sample, this clone turned up a few times. The gene calls are TRBV29-1 and TRBJ2-4, with 9 bases identical to TRBD2. J was trimmed by 8 bases and V by 1 base; bases with no gene match: 6. The CDR3 spans 14 residues. Germline lookup yields CDR1 SQVTM and CDR2 ANQGSEA. CDR3 loop: CSVEGRGGDDIQYF. As DNA, the CDR3 is TGCAGCGTTGAAGGGCGGGGGGGCGACGACATTCAGTACTTC.

This clone was detected once. The chain couples TRBV6-1 to TRBJ1-5; D may be TRBD1 (6 bases). This CDR3 spans 14 amino acids. Trimming took off 3 bases at V and 2 bases at J, with 8 bases between the two ends. Germline V gives CDR1 MNHNS, CDR2 SASEGT. For the CDR3, the DNA is TGTGCCAGCAGTGACAACAGGGGCAATCAGCCCCAGCATTTT. Protein: CASSDNRGNQPQHF.

The chain couples TRBV7-9 to TRBJ2-5; D gene uncertain. Per germline, CDR1 SEHNR and CDR2 FQNEAQ (reference sequence). This CDR3 contains 13 residues. The V end lost 7 bases, the J end lost 5 bases, and 14 bases lay between the germline ends. CDR3 nucleotide sequence: TGTGCCAGCACTCCCTGGGATGTGGAGACCCAGTACTTC. As protein: CASTPWDVETQYF.

To note about this clone: Other DNA sequences of this sample code for an identical CDR3. J is TRBJ2-5 and V is TRBV5-4; D gene uncertain. The CDR3 spans 12 residues. V lost 1 base and J 5 bases, leaving 6 bases between the germline ends. CDR1 and CDR2 (germline): SGHNT, YYREEE (reference sequence). CDR3 protein: CASSLSQETQYF. CDR3 in DNA: TGTGCCAGCAGCTTGTCGCAGGAGACCCAGTACTTC. The full variable domain, rest sourced from reference TRBV5-4 and TRBJ2-5, is ETGVTQSPTHLIKTRGQQVTLRCSSQSGHNTVSWYQQALGQGPQFIFQYYREEENGRGNFPPRFSGLQFPNYSSELNVNALELDDSALYLCASSLSQETQYFGPGTRLLVL.

This clone occurred a few times. This rearrangement joins TRBV29-1 to TRBJ2-2; D assignment may be TRBD1 or TRBD2 (5 bases each). From germline, CDR1 is SQVTM and CDR2 ANQGSEA. The CDR3 covers 14 residues. Trimming removed 6 bases at V and 0 bases at J, with 11 bases between. CDR3: CSVGEGTNTGELFF. The CDR3 DNA reads TGCAGCGTGGGTGAGGGGACGAACACCGGGGAGCTGTTTTTT.

V gene TRBV29-1 combines with J gene TRBJ1-3, with 9 bases that match TRBD1. CDR1 is SQVTM, CDR2 ANQGSEA, per germline. CDR3 length: 16 amino acids. J lost 1 base, V lost 7 bases, and 11 bases had no gene match. CDR3 protein: CSAGTGSIQSGNTIYF. The CDR3 DNA follows: TGCAGCGCGGGGACAGGGAGTATTCAGTCTGGAAACACCATATATTTT.

V is TRBV27 and J is TRBJ2-7, with D unclear. Deletions cut 8 bases from V and 7 bases from J, with 18 bases between. Germline lookup yields CDR1 MNHEY and CDR2 SMNVEV (reference sequence). This CDR3 is 13 amino acids long. CDR3 in DNA: TGTGCCAGCTCGGGCAGGTCCCTGAGGGAGCAGTACTTC. Its translation is CASSGRSLREQYF.

This clone occurred a few times. The V and J genes are TRBV19 and TRBJ2-6; D is ambiguous. Germline assignment: CDR1 LNHDA and CDR2 SQIVND (reference sequence). V was trimmed by 6 bases and J by 4 bases, leaving 10 bases between them. The CDR3 consists of 14 residues. Here the CDR3 reads CASSLPEGANVLTF. As DNA, the CDR3 is TGTGCCAGTAGCTTACCTGAAGGGGCCAACGTCCTGACTTTC. The entire variable domain, with the rest obtained from reference TRBV19 and TRBJ2-6, is as follows: DGGITQSPKYLFRKEGQNVTLSCEQNLNHDAMYWYRQDPGQGLRLIYYSQIVNDFQKGDIAEGYSVSREKKESFPLTVTSAQKNPTAFYLCASSLPEGANVLTFGAGSRLTVL.